The present entry profiles one T cell receptor beta chain with its context. As yet, its antigen is unknown. The junction had 9 bases not matched to a gene; V was cut back by 2 bases and J by 5 bases. Germline V gene lookup returns CDR1 SQVTM and CDR2 ANQGSEA. The CDR3 is 15 residues long. Construction of the TCRbeta library involved unique molecular identifiers. One entry per CDR3 protein results from TCRdb running MiXCR on the PCR reads. The sample comprises 500,000 to 750,000 distinct CDR3 sequences, 10% to 15% of which are singletons, and around 2% rests with the top ten. These data originate in a study of T-cell reconstitution after alpha-beta-depleted transplantation in children. Study-wide findings and caveats: Approximately two months post-transplant, alpha-beta T cells reportedly originated from several hundred expanded graft clones. At the one-year point after transplant, T-cell counts and TCRbeta diversity were found to come mostly from T cells that had been newly produced.

This receptor was identified in a male patient under 18 who had a stem cell transplant for acute myeloid leukemia, so the T cells may come from the graft donor. Sequencing was performed on PBMCs, mostly from graft donor cells, taken 360 days after TCRalphabeta/CD19-depleted stem cell transplant. The chain uses TRBV29-1 and TRBJ2-5, with TRBD1 matching 9 bases. CDR3 nucleotides: TGCAGCGTTGAACTTCGGGACAGGGTTACGGAGACCCAGTACTTC. Encoded protein: CSVELRDRVTETQYF.